This is a list of T cell receptor beta chains from one sample in a study of cytomegalovirus exposure and HLA in healthy donors. Repertoires were generated with immunoSEQ multiplex PCR, while TCRdb's copy carries only in-frame clones and drops some. In the table there are tens of thousands of clones, under 85% of which are singletons. Sequenced material: PBMCs. Receptors originate from a man aged 30-40 years in good health and CMV-seronegative. The CDR3 runs from the conserved cysteine through the conserved F or W. The D gene is left open where the match is weak. Clone size appears in some rows only: once, few, many, or a class for an expanded clone.

d_call	clone_size	v_call	j_call	cdr3_aa	cdr3_nt
-	-	TRBV6-5	TRBJ1-4	CASRPGTRGEKLFF	TGTGCCAGCAGGCCCGGGACCAGGGGTGAAAAACTGTTTTTT
TRBD1	-	TRBV18	TRBJ1-2	CASSLNAGQGAFSYGYTF	TGTGCCAGCTCGCTTAACGCGGGACAGGGGGCCTTCAGCTATGGCTACACCTTC
TRBD2	-	TRBV7-6	TRBJ2-2	CASSFLRGSGIGELFF	TGTGCCAGCAGCTTCTTGCGGGGGTCGGGCATCGGGGAGCTGTTTTTT
-	once	TRBV7-9	TRBJ1-1	CASSLGAGAPNTEAFF	TGTGCCAGCAGCTTGGGGGCGGGGGCGCCGAACACTGAAGCTTTCTTT
-	-	TRBV7-9	TRBJ2-2	CASSLTQGTSGELFF	TGTGCCAGCAGCTTAACGCAGGGGACAAGTGGGGAGCTGTTTTTT
-	-	TRBV28	TRBJ1-2	CASSLSTGMSYTF	TGTGCCAGCAGTTTGTCAACAGGAATGAGCTACACCTTC
-	-	TRBV11-2	TRBJ1-2	CASSSTGWGTYGYTF	TGTGCCAGCAGTTCCACAGGGTGGGGGACCTATGGCTACACCTTC
TRBD1	-	TRBV6-1	TRBJ1-1	CASSGGQRMNTEAFF	TGTGCCAGCAGTGGGGGACAGCGGATGAACACTGAAGCTTTCTTT
-	-	TRBV6-1	TRBJ1-1	CASSRRENTEAFF	TGTGCCAGCAGCCGACGGGAGAACACTGAAGCTTTCTTT
TRBD1	few	TRBV7-9	TRBJ2-5	CSITGGGETQYF	TGTTCCATTACAGGGGGAGGAGAGACCCAGTACTTC
-	once	TRBV5-8	TRBJ1-2	CAAEGTDYGYTF	TGTGCCGCGGAGGGGACGGACTATGGCTACACCTTC
TRBD1	-	TRBV9	TRBJ1-6	CASSVAGGLESPLHF	TGTGCCAGCAGCGTAGCAGGGGGGCTCGAATCACCCCTCCACTTT
-	-	TRBV18	TRBJ2-5	CASSPGGGPGQGTQYF	TGTGCCAGCTCACCAGGCGGTGGGCCAGGCCAGGGGACCCAGTACTTC
-	-	TRBV4-1	TRBJ2-3	CASSQEQRSTDTQYF	TGCGCCAGCAGCCAAGAGCAGCGGAGCACAGATACGCAGTATTTT
-	-	TRBV27	TRBJ2-5	CASSPSLGRQETQYF	TGTGCCAGCAGTCCCTCTTTAGGCAGGCAAGAGACCCAGTACTTC
TRBD1	-	TRBV6-1	TRBJ2-3	CASRTGGRTDTQYF	TGTGCCAGCAGGACAGGGGGGCGCACAGATACGCAGTATTTT
-	-	TRBV5-4	TRBJ2-7	CASSPSVGYEQYF	TGTGCCAGCAGCCCTAGCGTGGGTTACGAGCAGTACTTC
-	-	TRBV5-1	TRBJ1-4	CASSLGGFRTNEKLFF	TGCGCCAGCAGCCTCGGGGGGTTTAGGACTAATGAAAAACTGTTTTTT
-	-	TRBV28	TRBJ1-2	CASSFSGGQFAYGYTF	TGTGCCAGCAGTTTTTCTGGCGGGCAGTTTGCCTATGGCTACACCTTC